This T cell receptor (beta chain) comes out of a study of cytomegalovirus exposure and HLA in healthy donors. Trimming removed 5 bases at V and 3 bases at J, with 26 bases between. Per the germline V gene, CDR1 is SGHVS and CDR2 is FQNEAQ. This CDR3 is 18 amino acids long. General observations from the study: The authors later found HLA-associated TCR beta chains more clonally expanded than equally common others.

A word on this clone: Its antigen remains unknown.

The PCR employed 60 Vbeta primers together with 13 Jbeta primers. Assay: immunoSEQ multiplex PCR; the TCRdb copy retains only in-frame clones and omits some. The table has over 150,000 clones, about 78% seen once. Material for sequencing was PBMCs. The TCR sequence derives from a woman aged 45-60 years in good health and CMV-seropositive. This chain connects TRBV7-8 to TRBJ2-7; maybe TRBD1 (6 bases). The CDR3 reads CASSAYSGTVLDSYEQYF. The DNA of the CDR3 is TGTGCCAGCAGCGCCTATTCCGGGACGGTCCTGGACAGCTACGAGCAGTACTTC.